Below are 21 T cell receptor beta chains sequenced from a single sample in a study of T cells in Graves' hyperthyroidism and ophthalmopathy. TCR beta CDR3 sequences were amplified from RNA transcripts. HTBI primers were used for first-round RT-PCR of the TCR CDR3. Using its own MiXCR run on the multiplex PCR reads, TCRdb lists one record per CDR3 protein. There are some 620,000 distinct CDR3 sequences in the sample; 15% to 20% occur only once, and 3.5% to 4% lies in the top ten. The sequenced sample consisted of blood. The receptor set was obtained from a woman between 25 and 40 years old with Graves' hyperthyroidism.

This clonotype occurred many times. The chain combines TRBV3-1 with TRBJ2-7, with D perhaps matching TRBD2 (5 bases). The CDR3 consists of 14 residues. Trimming shortened V by 2 bases and J by 3 bases, and 11 bases separated the two germline ends. The germline V gene encodes CDR1 LGHDT and CDR2 YNNKEL (reference sequence). The CDR3 spells CASSQSGTYYEQYF. In nucleotides, the CDR3 is TGTGCCAGCAGCCAAAGCGGAACTTACTACGAGCAGTACTTC.

This clonotype was seen a handful of times. The chain carries TRBV6-1 and TRBJ2-3; 15 bases line up with TRBD2. V trimming: 6 bases; J trimming: 5 bases; junction bases outside the gene matches: 3. This CDR3 comprises 15 residues. Germline loops: CDR1 MNHNS, CDR2 SASEGT. Here the CDR3 reads CASRTGLAGGDTQYF. In DNA form, the CDR3 reads TGTGCCAGCAGAACGGGACTAGCGGGAGGAGATACGCAGTATTTT.

This clonotype was seen at least ten times. The chain uses TRBV2 and TRBJ2-7; D not certain. V lost 4 bases, J lost 0 bases, and 7 bases lay in between. This CDR3 is built from 13 residues. Germline V lookup: CDR1 SNHLY, CDR2 FYNNEI. The CDR3 DNA follows: TGTGCCAGCAGTGGCGTGAGCTCCTACGAGCAGTACTTC. As protein: CASSGVSSYEQYF.

In its sample, this clonotype was seen many times. V and J are TRBV6-2 or TRBV6-3 and TRBJ2-3, with a tentative D call TRBD1 (6 bases). The CDR3 covers 17 residues. Germline loops: CDR1 MNHEY, CDR2 SVGEGT. V was clipped by 4 bases and J by 2 bases, with 19 bases between them. CDR3 nucleotides: TGTGCCAGCAGTTTCAACCGGGACAACGGACTCACAGATACGCAGTATTTT. This translates into CASSFNRDNGLTDTQYF.

This clonotype was detected many times. This rearrangement joins TRBV20-1 to TRBJ2-1; TRBD2 matches 7 bases. V lost 7 bases and J lost 2; bases outside the gene matches: 2. Germline CDR1 DFQATT, CDR2 SNEGSKA (reference sequence). This CDR3 contains 12 residues. This CDR3 is CSVREPYNEQFF. CDR3 bases: TGCAGTGTGCGGGAGCCCTACAATGAGCAGTTCTTC.

This clonotype was counted many times. The chain recombines TRBV7-2 with TRBJ2-7; 7 bases map to TRBD1. Germline CDR1 is SGHTA and CDR2 is FQGNSA. This CDR3 has 15 amino acids. The V segment lost 7 bases and the J segment 4 bases; nucleotides outside the gene matches: 13. For the CDR3, the DNA is TGTGCCAGCACCCAGGACAGGTTTTTAAATTACGAGCAGTACTTC. It codes for CASTQDRFLNYEQYF.

The chain carries TRBV20-1 and TRBJ1-1, with a possible D match to TRBD1 (5 bases). The germline gives CDR1 DFQATT, CDR2 SNEGSKA (reference sequence). Trimming left V 6 bases short and J 9 bases short, with 17 bases between. The CDR3 length is 12 residues. The CDR3 loop reads CSARENPMKAFF. The CDR3 DNA sequence: TGCAGTGCCAGGGAAAACCCAATGAAAGCTTTCTTT.

This clonotype was counted many times. The chain links TRBV5-5 to TRBJ2-3; D is undetermined. Trimming removed 0 bases from V and 5 bases from J, with 22 bases in between. This CDR3 has 18 amino acids. The germline V gene encodes CDR1 SGHKS and CDR2 YYEKEE (reference sequence). CDR3 region: CASSLAAVGRVRGDTQYF. The CDR3 DNA reads as TGTGCCAGCAGCTTGGCCGCGGTGGGTCGCGTCCGTGGAGATACGCAGTATTTT.

A note on this clonotype: One end of the junction is discordant with germline, which a read error may explain. The chain combines TRBV11-2 with TRBJ2-7; D uncertain. CDR1 and CDR2 from the germline V gene are SGHAT and FQNNGV. The CDR3 runs to 13 residues. The CDR3 is CASSSEIAYERYF. Here the CDR3 DNA reads TGTGCCAGCAGCTCCGAAATAGCCTACGAGCGGTACTTC.

This clonotype occurred many times. This sequence joins TRBV11-2 and TRBJ2-1; the D gene is possibly TRBD2 (5 bases). Germline V lookup: CDR1 SGHAT, CDR2 FQNNGV. Trimming stripped 5 bases from V and 10 bases from J, with 15 bases between. CDR3 length: 13 amino acids. The CDR3 sequence is CASSPGNIGEQFF. As DNA, the CDR3 is TGTGCCAGCAGCCCCGGGAATATTGGGGAGCAGTTCTTC.

This clonotype was counted many times. This chain uses TRBV20-1 with TRBJ2-1; TRBD1 or TRBD2 may be the D gene (5 bases each). The length of the CDR3 is 13 residues. The V end was cut by 7 bases, the J end by 2 bases, with 12 bases between. Germline CDR1 and CDR2: DFQATT and SNEGSKA (reference sequence). The CDR3: CSVLGRAYNEQFF. DNA for the CDR3: TGCAGTGTCCTGGGACGGGCCTACAATGAGCAGTTCTTC.

The chain carries TRBV5-4 and TRBJ1-1; no definite D call. Germline assignment: CDR1 SGHNT and CDR2 YYREEE (reference sequence). The CDR3 covers 16 residues. V was pared by 0 bases and J by 1 base, with 13 bases between. For the CDR3, the DNA is TGTGCCAGCAGCTTGGCGTCGATTTCATGGAACACTGAAGCTTTCTTT. Its translation: CASSLASISWNTEAFF.

In this sample, this clonotype turned up many times. The chain combines TRBV28 with TRBJ2-5; D is possibly TRBD1 (6 bases). The CDR3 extends over 17 amino acids. CDR1 is MDHEN and CDR2 is SYDVKM in the germline V gene. Between the trimmed V and J ends, which lost 6 bases and 5 bases, there was a span of 25 bases. CDR3 region: CASRTPGQLGGQETQYF. DNA for the CDR3: TGTGCCAGCAGGACCCCGGGACAACTCGGCGGTCAGGAGACCCAGTACTTC.

This clonotype appeared many times. The chain is built from TRBV30 and TRBJ2-7; D is undetermined. The CDR3 runs to 12 residues. Trimming stripped 5 bases from V and 0 bases from J, with 8 bases between. Germline values: CDR1 GTSNPN, CDR2 SVGIG (reference sequence). The CDR3: CAWEDGSYEQYF. DNA of the CDR3: TGTGCCTGGGAGGACGGCTCCTACGAGCAGTACTTC.

There are many counts of this clonotype. J is TRBJ1-2 and V is TRBV11-2; D is unclear. CDR3 length: 13 residues. Trimming removed 2 bases at V and 4 bases at J, with 8 bases between. The germline CDR1 and CDR2 sequences are SGHAT and FQNNGV. The CDR3 region has the DNA TGTGCCAGCAGCTTATTGGGCAGCTATGGCTACACCTTC. It specifies CASSLLGSYGYTF.

This clonotype was counted many times. V is TRBV29-1 and J is TRBJ2-1; possibly TRBD2 for D (6 bases). This CDR3 has 14 amino acids. Deletions cut 5 bases from V and 5 bases from J, with 16 bases between. The germline gives CDR1 SQVTM, CDR2 ANQGSEA. The CDR3 here is CSVLRWGDDNEQFF. The DNA of the CDR3 is TGCAGCGTTCTCAGGTGGGGGGATGACAATGAGCAGTTCTTC.

This clonotype occurred many times. The CDR3 bases are TGTGCCAGCAGTCCCCCGGACAGAAACACTGAAGCTTTCTTT. It yields the protein CASSPPDRNTEAFF. The chain couples TRBV28 to TRBJ1-1, with a possible D match to TRBD1 (6 bases). Germline CDR1 and CDR2: MDHEN and SYDVKM. The V end was cut by 5 bases, the J end by 2 bases, with 12 bases between. CDR3 length: 14 residues.

The sample holds many counts of this clonotype. The chain uses TRBV11-2 and TRBJ2-6; 8 bases align to TRBD1. The CDR3 contains 17 residues. The germline V gene has CDR1 SGHAT and CDR2 FQNNGV. The V and J ends lost 3 bases and 0 bases, in that order; junction bases with no gene match: 4. Here the CDR3 reads CASSFGQGRSGANVLTF. CDR3 bases: TGTGCCAGCAGCTTCGGACAGGGCCGCTCTGGGGCCAACGTCCTGACTTTC.

This chain joins TRBV19 and TRBJ1-5, with D uncertain. Germline values: CDR1 LNHDA, CDR2 SQIVND (reference sequence). This CDR3 comprises 15 residues. V was pared by 7 bases and J by 5 bases, with 18 bases between. Here the CDR3 reads CASTKEVTPYQPQHF. The CDR3, as DNA: TGTGCCAGTACCAAAGAGGTTACCCCCTATCAGCCCCAGCATTTT.

This clonotype was seen only a few times. The rearrangement uses TRBV12-5 and TRBJ1-5; maybe TRBD1 (5 bases). The germline V and J ends were trimmed by 5 bases and 4 bases, with 24 bases remaining between them. CDR1 LGHNT and CDR2 FRNRAP come from the germline V gene. The CDR3 has 18 residues. The CDR3 loop reads CASGTSRIRGIGNQPQHF. CDR3 in DNA: TGTGCTAGTGGTACCTCTCGAATACGGGGGATTGGGAATCAGCCCCAGCATTTT.

This clonotype was counted many times. The chain links TRBV6-1 to TRBJ1-5; no reliable D call. Trimming took off 5 bases at V and 3 bases at J, with 8 bases between the two ends. CDR3 length: 13 amino acids. Germline CDR1 MNHNS, CDR2 SASEGT. CDR3 sequence (DNA): TGTGCCAGCAGTCTTGTAGACAATCAGCCCCAGCATTTT. Amino acids: CASSLVDNQPQHF.